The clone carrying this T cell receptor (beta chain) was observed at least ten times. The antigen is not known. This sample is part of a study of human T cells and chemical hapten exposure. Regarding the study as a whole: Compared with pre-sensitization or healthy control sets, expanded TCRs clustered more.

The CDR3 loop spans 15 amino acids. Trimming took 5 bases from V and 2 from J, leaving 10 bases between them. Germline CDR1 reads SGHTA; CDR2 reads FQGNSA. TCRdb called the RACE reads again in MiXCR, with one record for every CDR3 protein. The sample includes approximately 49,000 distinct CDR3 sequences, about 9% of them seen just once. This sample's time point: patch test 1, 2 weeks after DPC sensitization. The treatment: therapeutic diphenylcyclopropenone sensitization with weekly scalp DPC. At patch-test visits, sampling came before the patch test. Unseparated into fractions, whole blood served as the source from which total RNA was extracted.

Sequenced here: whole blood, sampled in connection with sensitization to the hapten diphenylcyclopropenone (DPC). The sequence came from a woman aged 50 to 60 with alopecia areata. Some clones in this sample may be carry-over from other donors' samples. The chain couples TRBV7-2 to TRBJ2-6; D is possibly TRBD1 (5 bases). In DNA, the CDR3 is TGTGCCAGCAGCCCGACAGTCGCTGGGGCCAACGTCCTGACTTTC. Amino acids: CASSPTVAGANVLTF.